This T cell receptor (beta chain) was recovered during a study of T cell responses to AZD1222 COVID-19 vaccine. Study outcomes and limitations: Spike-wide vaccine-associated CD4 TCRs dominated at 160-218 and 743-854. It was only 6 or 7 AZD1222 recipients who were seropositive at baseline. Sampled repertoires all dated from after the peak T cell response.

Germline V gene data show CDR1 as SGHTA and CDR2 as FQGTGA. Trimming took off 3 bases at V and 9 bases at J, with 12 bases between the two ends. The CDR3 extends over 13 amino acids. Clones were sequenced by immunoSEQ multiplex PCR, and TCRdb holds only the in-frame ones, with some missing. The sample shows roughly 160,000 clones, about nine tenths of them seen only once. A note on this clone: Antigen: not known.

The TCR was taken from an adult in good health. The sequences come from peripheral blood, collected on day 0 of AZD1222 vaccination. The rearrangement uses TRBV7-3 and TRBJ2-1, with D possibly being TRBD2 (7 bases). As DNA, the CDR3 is TGTGCCAGCAGCTTGGGGGGGCCCGCTGAGCAGTTCTTC. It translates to CASSLGGPAEQFF.